The clone carrying this T cell receptor (beta chain) was recorded only once. This sample was taken from a study of blood T cells in healthy people across ages. Germline CDR1 and CDR2: KGHDR and SFDVKD. The CDR3 extends over 16 amino acids. Trimming left V 4 bases short and J 2 bases short, with 17 bases between. Alongside a J-beta primer mix, a sample-barcoded 5' primer served in a second PCR lasting about 6 to 11 cycles. In TCRdb, the 5' RACE reads were re-called with MiXCR into one record per CDR3 protein. Among over 1,500,000 distinct CDR3 sequences listed, 49% were seen once. This chain connects TRBV24-1 to TRBJ2-7; D possibly corresponds to TRBD2 (7 bases). What was sequenced was blood. The TCR comes from a woman between 35 and 50 years old in good health. The CDR3 sequence is CATSEGGQLHAYEQYF. DNA of the CDR3: TGTGCCACCAGTGAGGGGGGGCAGCTGCACGCCTACGAGCAGTACTTC.